This T cell receptor beta chain was captured in a study of beta chain features in type 1 diabetes. This clone was counted only a few times. The junction had 9 bases not matched to a gene; V was cut back by 5 bases and J by 4 bases. This CDR3 contains 14 residues. Per germline, CDR1 SGHRS and CDR2 YFSETQ. Of the isolated RNA, all was reverse transcribed, and so the sequenced material was expressed TCRB transcripts. Profiled with immunoSEQ multiplex PCR; TCRdb holds only in-frame clones, not every one. Among 400,000 to 550,000 clones listed, roughly 11% were seen once. The sequence came from a woman under 30 in good health. The chain links TRBV5-1 to TRBJ2-7; 7 nucleotides match TRBD1. Sequencing was carried out using naive CD4+ T cells from blood. CDR3 residues: CASSFQDREYEQYF. DNA for the CDR3: TGCGCCAGCAGTTTCCAAGACAGGGAGTACGAGCAGTACTTC.